Listed here are 30 T cell receptor beta chains from one sample, sequenced in a study of T-cell memory formation after mild COVID-19. TCRdb called the 5' RACE reads again in MiXCR, with one record for every CDR3 protein. Here the sample spans over 450,000 distinct CDR3 sequences, about a fifth being singletons. Material for sequencing was PBMCs or a T cell subset sorted from them (not recorded which). The receptors were gathered from an adult woman who had mild COVID-19 (a few samples of this study predate the infection). Cell type and time point are not known.

CDR3 nucleotides: TGTGCCAGCTCTCGAGAGGAAGAGACCCAGTACTTC. As protein: CASSREEETQYF. The chain combines TRBV5-5 with TRBJ2-5; no firm D call. The V end was cut by 7 bases, the J end by 3 bases, with 10 bases between. In germline, CDR1 is SGHKS, CDR2 YYEKEE (reference sequence). The CDR3 has 12 amino acids. Full variable domain (missing parts from reference TRBV5-5 and TRBJ2-5): DAGVTQSPTHLIKTRGQQVTLRCSPISGHKSVSWYQQVLGQGPQFIFQYYEKEERGRGNFPDRFSARQFPNYSSELNVNALLLGDSALYLCASSREEETQYFGPGTRLLVL.

The chain recombines TRBV6-5 with TRBJ1-1; 12 bases match TRBD1. This CDR3 comprises 16 residues. In germline, CDR1 is MNHEY, CDR2 SVGAGI. The V gene end was trimmed by 6 bases and the J gene end by 6 bases; junction bases not matched to a gene: 11. The CDR3 DNA reads as TGTGCCAGCAGCTTAACCGGGACAGGGGGCGAGGCTGAAGCTTTCTTT. It codes for CASSLTGTGGEAEAFF.

This sequence joins TRBV12-3 or TRBV12-4 and TRBJ1-5, with D possibly being TRBD1 (5 bases). This CDR3 has 18 amino acids. V was pared by 3 bases and J by 2 bases, with 20 bases between. In DNA, the CDR3 is TGTGCCAGCAGTTTCAGAGGAGGGGTGGCGCGGGGCAATCAGCCCCAGCATTTT. It codes for CASSFRGGVARGNQPQHF.

This rearrangement joins TRBV20-1 to TRBJ2-1; D is ambiguous. V was trimmed by 1 base and J by 2 bases, leaving 6 bases between them. The CDR3 runs to 13 residues. Germline CDR1 DFQATT, CDR2 SNEGSKA (reference sequence). The CDR3 loop is CSARALTYNEQFF. The CDR3 DNA reads as TGCAGTGCTAGAGCTTTGACCTACAATGAGCAGTTCTTC.

The CDR3 DNA reads TGTGCCAGCTTGGCTCGGGGCACAGATACGCAGTATTTT. Amino acids: CASLARGTDTQYF. The rearrangement links TRBV27 to TRBJ2-3, with unresolved D. This CDR3 contains 13 residues. The germline V gene has CDR1 MNHEY and CDR2 SMNVEV (reference sequence). Trimming removed 8 bases at V and 1 base at J, with 10 bases between.

The sample holds a few counts of this clonotype. Here the CDR3 reads CASSQDGGGVSSYNEQFF. CDR3 in DNA: TGCGCCAGCAGCCAAGATGGGGGAGGGGTCAGCTCCTACAATGAGCAGTTCTTC. This sequence joins TRBV4-1 and TRBJ2-1; 7 bases agree with TRBD2. V shed 0 bases and J 0 bases; nucleotides not matched to a gene: 8. This CDR3 is built from 18 residues. The germline gives CDR1 MGHRA, CDR2 YSYEKL.

The chain combines TRBV28 with TRBJ1-4; D unclear. The CDR3 has 13 amino acids. CDR1 MDHEN and CDR2 SYDVKM come from the germline V gene. Trimming took off 2 bases at V and 5 bases at J, with 6 bases between the two ends. CDR3 coding DNA: TGTGCCAGCAGTTTAGACTGGAATGAAAAACTGTTTTTT. Protein sequence: CASSLDWNEKLFF.

This rearrangement joins TRBV2 to TRBJ1-1, with 9 bases identical to TRBD1. The J segment lost 4 bases and the V segment lost 6 bases, leaving 3 bases of the junction unmatched. Germline-derived CDR1 and CDR2 are SNHLY and FYNNEI. The CDR3 has 13 amino acids. The DNA for the CDR3 is TGTGCCAGCAGAACACAGGGGGCCACTGAAGCTTTCTTT. This gives the protein CASRTQGATEAFF.

CDR3 amino acids: CSVEDSSGRAAKQYF. DNA for the CDR3: TGCAGCGTTGAAGATTCCTCCGGCAGGGCAGCGAAGCAGTACTTC. The J gene is TRBJ2-7, the V gene TRBV29-1; possible D gene TRBD1, 5 bases. This CDR3 has 15 amino acids. Trimming stripped 0 bases from V and 8 bases from J, with 20 bases between. Germline values: CDR1 SQVTM, CDR2 ANQGSEA.

The V call is TRBV6-6, the J call TRBJ2-4; D is undetermined. This CDR3 has 18 amino acids. The V and J ends lost 0 bases and 5 bases respectively, with 20 bases between them. Germline values: CDR1 MNHNY, CDR2 SVGAGI (reference sequence). The CDR3 loop reads CASSYSTWMSMIENIQYF. The CDR3 bases are TGTGCCAGCAGTTACTCGACGTGGATGTCTATGATCGAAAACATTCAGTACTTC.

The rearrangement joins TRBV7-3 to TRBJ2-2, with 13 bases matching TRBD2. The germline V gene encodes CDR1 SGHTA and CDR2 FQGTGA. The CDR3 spans 18 residues. Germline trimming cut 1 base from V and 3 bases from J; bases unmatched to any gene: 5. This chain's CDR3 is CASSLMGLAGSYTGELFF. CDR3 in DNA: TGTGCCAGCAGCTTAATGGGACTAGCGGGATCTTACACCGGGGAGCTGTTTTTT.

This clonotype was found a few times. The chain couples TRBV12-3 or TRBV12-4 to TRBJ1-1; a weak D match, TRBD1 (5 bases). The germline V and J ends were trimmed by 6 bases and 3 bases, with 14 bases remaining between them. The CDR3 consists of 14 residues. CDR3 nucleotide sequence: TGTGCCAGCAGCTCAGTTGGGGCCGACACTGAAGCTTTCTTT. Its protein product is CASSSVGADTEAFF.

This clonotype turned up a few times. The chain couples TRBV10-3 to TRBJ2-2, with D perhaps given as TRBD1 or TRBD2 (6 bases each). The CDR3 has 15 amino acids. V dropped 2 bases and J dropped 7 bases, with 14 bases sitting between them. The germline gives CDR1 ENHRY, CDR2 SYGVKD. The CDR3 bases are TGTGCCATCAGTGAGCCACCCGGAGGGGGCGGGGAGCTGTTTTTT. Its protein product is CAISEPPGGGGELFF.

This clonotype occurred a few times. The V call is TRBV5-4, the J call TRBJ1-1; D gene uncertain. Germline V gene lookup returns CDR1 SGHNT and CDR2 YYREEE (reference sequence). V lost 0 bases and J 5 bases, leaving 8 bases between the germline ends. This CDR3 contains 13 residues. The CDR3 sequence is CASSLGAATEAFF. CDR3 DNA sequence: TGTGCCAGCAGCTTGGGGGCAGCGACTGAAGCTTTCTTT.

In this sample, this clonotype turned up a few times. The chain recombines TRBV19 with TRBJ1-2; no clear D gene. V was cut by 3 bases and J by 8 bases, with 10 bases left in between. The germline V gene has CDR1 LNHDA and CDR2 SQIVND (reference sequence). The CDR3 consists of 12 residues. CDR3 region: CASSIEVGGYTF. The CDR3 coding sequence is TGTGCCAGTAGTATTGAGGTTGGCGGCTACACCTTC.

This chain joins TRBV6-1 and TRBJ2-1; 8 bases fit TRBD2. Germline loops: CDR1 MNHNS, CDR2 SASEGT. V lost 6 bases, J lost 9 bases, and 7 bases stayed unmatched. This CDR3 has 13 amino acids. The CDR3 spells CASRVAGGLEQFF. CDR3 nucleotide sequence: TGTGCCAGCAGAGTCGCGGGAGGCCTTGAGCAGTTCTTC.

The CDR3 here is CASGLAGGRETQYF. The CDR3 DNA reads TGTGCCAGCGGCCTAGCGGGGGGGCGGGAGACCCAGTACTTC. The gene calls are TRBV12-3 or TRBV12-4 and TRBJ2-5, with 12 bases fitting TRBD2. The CDR3 loop spans 14 amino acids. Germline trimming cut 8 bases from V and 5 bases from J; bases unmatched to any gene: 6.

CDR3 sequence (DNA): TGTGCCAGTAGTATATGGTTATTCCCCGGTAATCAGCCCCAGCATTTT. Encoded protein: CASSIWLFPGNQPQHF. This sequence joins TRBV19 and TRBJ1-5; D unclear. The CDR3 runs to 16 residues. Germline-derived CDR1 and CDR2 are LNHDA and SQIVND (reference sequence). Trimming stripped 2 bases from V and 4 bases from J, with 15 bases between. Combining the CDR3 with reference TRBV19 and TRBJ1-5 gives the whole variable domain DGGITQSPKYLFRKEGQNVTLSCEQNLNHDAMYWYRQDPGQGLRLIYYSQIVNDFQKGDIAEGYSVSREKKESFPLTVTSAQKNPTAFYLCASSIWLFPGNQPQHFGDGTRLSIL.

The rearrangement uses TRBV7-2 and TRBJ2-7; 7 bases map to TRBD1. The CDR3 is 15 amino acids. The trim removed 5 bases at V and 4 bases at J, leaving 11 bases unmatched. CDR1 SGHTA and CDR2 FQGNSA come from the germline V gene. The CDR3 nucleotides are TGTGCCAGCAGCCTAACGCCGGACAGGTTTTACGAGCAGTACTTC. This gives the protein CASSLTPDRFYEQYF.

In its sample, this clonotype was seen a few times. The chain links TRBV5-6 to TRBJ2-1; tentatively, D is TRBD1 or TRBD2 (6 bases each). Germline CDR1 reads SGHDT; CDR2 reads YYEEEE. V lost 0 bases to trimming and J lost 6 bases, with 16 bases between them. The CDR3 is made up of 16 amino acids. The CDR3 bases are TGTGCCAGCAGCTTGGGGGTCGGGGGCCCCTCCAATGAGCAGTTCTTC. Residues: CASSLGVGGPSNEQFF.

This clonotype has a handful of counts. This rearrangement joins TRBV25-1 to TRBJ2-1, with 9 bases identical to TRBD2. Germline CDR1 MGHDK, CDR2 SYGVNS. CDR3 length: 15 residues. The V and J ends lost 5 bases and 4 bases, in that order; junction bases with no gene match: 6. CDR3 DNA: TGTGCCAGCAGTATTGTAGCGGGGGTATACAATGAGCAGTTCTTC. Its translation is CASSIVAGVYNEQFF. Drawing the rest from reference TRBV25-1 and TRBJ2-1, the complete variable domain is EADIYQTPRYLVIGTGKKITLECSQTMGHDKMYWYQQDPGMELHLIHYSYGVNSTEKGDLSSESTVSRIRTEHFPLTLESARPSHTSQYLCASSIVAGVYNEQFFGPGTRLTVL.

This clonotype was recorded once. This chain uses TRBV20-1 with TRBJ1-2; D is unclear. CDR1 is DFQATT and CDR2 is SNEGSKA in the germline V gene (reference sequence). The CDR3 spans 14 residues. The ends were cut back, 1 base at V and 4 bases at J, with 13 bases in the middle. The CDR3 nucleotides are TGCAGTGCTAGAGCGTTAGTCGGTTTCTATGGCTACACCTTC. It is translated as CSARALVGFYGYTF.

The chain carries TRBV7-2 and TRBJ2-1; perhaps TRBD1 as D (5 bases). The V gene's germline CDR1 is SGHTA and CDR2 FQGNSA. The CDR3 runs 17 residues. Trimming removed 0 bases from V and 0 bases from J, with 12 bases in between. CDR3 protein: CASSLAGAISSYNEQFF. DNA of the CDR3: TGTGCCAGCAGCTTAGCAGGGGCCATTAGCTCCTACAATGAGCAGTTCTTC.

This clonotype showed up just a few times. This CDR3 reads CASRAPNQPQHF. The DNA for the CDR3 is TGTGCCAGCCGGGCTCCCAATCAGCCCCAGCATTTT. This chain connects TRBV6-5 to TRBJ1-5, with unresolved D. Germline V gene data show CDR1 as MNHEY and CDR2 as SVGAGI. Trimming shortened V by 8 bases and J by 3 bases, and 8 bases separated the two germline ends. The CDR3 length is 12 residues.

The chain joins TRBV9 to TRBJ2-7; 8 bases agree with TRBD1. Germline CDR1 SGDLS, CDR2 YYNGEE. This CDR3 has 16 residues. V trimming: 3 bases; J trimming: 5 bases; junction bases outside the gene matches: 13. The CDR3 DNA is TGTGCCAGCAGCGGGAGGGAGGACAGGGTATTCCACGAGCAGTACTTC. Its protein is CASSGREDRVFHEQYF.

The chain links TRBV27 to TRBJ2-7; 7 nucleotides line up with TRBD2. The V gene end was trimmed by 5 bases and the J gene end by 6 bases; junction bases not matched to a gene: 13. The CDR3 sequence is 15 residues long. Germline V gives CDR1 MNHEY, CDR2 SMNVEV (reference sequence). The CDR3 is CASSPWGGAGAEQYF. The CDR3 DNA is TGTGCCAGCAGTCCCTGGGGTGGGGCGGGAGCCGAGCAGTACTTC.

This clonotype was recorded many times. For the CDR3, the DNA is TGTGCCAGCAGCGCGGGACAGGGATTGTACGAGCAGTACTTC. Its protein is CASSAGQGLYEQYF. The genes are TRBV7-9 and TRBJ2-7; 9 nucleotides line up with TRBD1. The CDR3 covers 14 residues. With V trimmed by 5 bases and J by 4 bases, 6 bases remained unmatched. Germline loops: CDR1 SEHNR, CDR2 FQNEAQ (reference sequence).

CDR3 amino acids: CASSFLQGRGTEAFF. The CDR3 DNA is TGCGCCAGCAGCTTTCTTCAGGGTCGGGGCACTGAAGCTTTCTTT. V gene TRBV5-1 combines with J gene TRBJ1-1, with D maybe TRBD1 (5 bases). Germline V gene data show CDR1 as SGHRS and CDR2 as YFSETQ. The CDR3 has 15 residues. Trimming removed 2 bases at V and 4 bases at J, with 15 bases between.

This clonotype turned up a few times. V gene TRBV20-1 combines with J gene TRBJ1-5; 10 nucleotides line up with TRBD1. V lost 5 bases, J lost 3 bases, and 4 bases stayed unmatched. CDR3 length: 14 amino acids. In germline, CDR1 is DFQATT, CDR2 SNEGSKA (reference sequence). The CDR3 DNA sequence: TGCAGTGCTTTGGACAGGGGGTTCAATCAGCCCCAGCATTTT. Amino acid sequence: CSALDRGFNQPQHF.

A few counts support this clonotype. V and J are TRBV6-2 or TRBV6-3 and TRBJ2-1; D not resolved. The CDR3 runs 14 residues. Per the germline V gene, CDR1 is MNHEY and CDR2 is SVGEGT. With 5 bases removed from V and 3 bases from J, the gap between germline ends came to 11 bases. CDR3 loop: CASSRTDDYNEQFF. The CDR3, as DNA: TGTGCCAGCAGTCGGACCGACGACTACAATGAGCAGTTCTTC.